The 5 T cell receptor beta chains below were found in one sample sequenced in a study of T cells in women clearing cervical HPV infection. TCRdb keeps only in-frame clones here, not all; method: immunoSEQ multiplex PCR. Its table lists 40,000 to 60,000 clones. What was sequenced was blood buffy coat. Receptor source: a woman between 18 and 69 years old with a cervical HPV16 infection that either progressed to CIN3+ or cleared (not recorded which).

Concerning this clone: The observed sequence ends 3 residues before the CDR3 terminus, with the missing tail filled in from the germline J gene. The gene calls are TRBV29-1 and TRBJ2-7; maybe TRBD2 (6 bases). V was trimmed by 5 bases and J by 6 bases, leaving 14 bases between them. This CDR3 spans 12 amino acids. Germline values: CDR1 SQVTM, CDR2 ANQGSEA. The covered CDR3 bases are TGCAGCGTTCGATACGGGGGTATCGAG. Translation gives CSVRYGGIE. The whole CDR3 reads CSVRYGGIEQYF.

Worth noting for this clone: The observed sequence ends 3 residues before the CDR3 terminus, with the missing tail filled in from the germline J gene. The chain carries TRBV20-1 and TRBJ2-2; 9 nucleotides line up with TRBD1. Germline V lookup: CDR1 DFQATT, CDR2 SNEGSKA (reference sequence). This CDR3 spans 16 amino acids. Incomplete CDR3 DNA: TGCAGTCCCCTCCGGGACAGGGATAATCGCGGTGAAAAG. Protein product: CSPLRDRDNRGEK. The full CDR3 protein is CSPLRDRDNRGEKLFF.

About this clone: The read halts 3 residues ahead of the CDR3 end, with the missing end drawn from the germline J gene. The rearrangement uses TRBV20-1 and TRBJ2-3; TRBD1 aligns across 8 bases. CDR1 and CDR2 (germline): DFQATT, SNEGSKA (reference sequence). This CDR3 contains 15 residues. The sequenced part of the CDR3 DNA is TGCAGTGCTAGAGATGCGCGGACAGGGCAAGAGACG. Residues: CSARDARTGQET. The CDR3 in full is CSARDARTGQETQYF.

The DNA read from the CDR3 is TGCGCCAGCAGCTTGGGGGACAGGGGCTACGAC. It encodes CASSLGDRGYD. Given in full, the CDR3 is CASSLGDRGYDYTF. V and J are TRBV5-1 and TRBJ1-2; 10 bases match TRBD1. The read ends 3 residues early relative to the CDR3; the germline J gene fills the gap. The CDR3 has 14 amino acids. Per the germline V gene, CDR1 is SGHRS and CDR2 is YFSETQ.

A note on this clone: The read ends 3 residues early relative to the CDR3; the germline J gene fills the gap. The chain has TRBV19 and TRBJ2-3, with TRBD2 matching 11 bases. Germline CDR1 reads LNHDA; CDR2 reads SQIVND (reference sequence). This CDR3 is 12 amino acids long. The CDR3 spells CASSRTSGTQYF. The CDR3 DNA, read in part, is TGTGCCAGTAGTAGGACTAGCGGGACG.